This paragraph reports one T cell receptor beta chain. Its antigen target is currently unknown. Base qualities are missing; no much larger clone stands one base away. Looking up the germline V gene yields CDR1 MDHEN and CDR2 SYDVKM. Including the terminal cysteine and phenylalanine, the CDR3 comprises 15 residues. The kept DNA is CDR3 alone, 45 bases in frame from the first base. Cut back by 4 bases and 0 bases, the V and J ends lie 10 bases apart. TCR CDR3 regions were amplified from genomic DNA by multiplex PCR using the deep immunoSEQ assay. Extracted genomic DNA from each cell subset was distributed evenly across all wells of several immunoSEQ 96-well plates, and each plate was treated as a replicate. For unsorted PBMC, each replicate PCR was loaded with roughly 330 ng genomic DNA, equivalent to roughly 31,000 T cell genomes. Ten immunoSEQ deep assay plates were used to sequence unsorted PBMC genomic DNA. Purified libraries were quantified with a Qubit 3.0 fluorometer, sized on a Bioanalyzer 2100, and re-quantified with the KAPA Library Quantification kit. Every immunoSEQ 96-well plate was sequenced on a separate single-read 150-cycle Illumina NextSeq 550 flow cell. The source study handled its data this way. Because only junctional sequences without quality scores were contained in the immunoSEQ output, filtering matching that applied to full-length reads could not be performed. To assign V/J genes and CDR3, sequences were annotated using PyIR, a Python wrapper for IgBLAST v1.9, with IMGT germline references. Reads were filtered out if the reads had weak V/J assignments (E-value above 1e-6), no CDR3, stop codons, out-of-frame junctions, or ambiguous translated residues. V3J clonotypes were defined as sequences sharing an identical inferred V gene, J gene, and CDR3 amino acid sequence. The percentage overlap between two repertoires was calculated by dividing the number of shared unique clonotypes by the size of the smaller repertoire. Repertoire richness was assessed with RTK rarefaction, the Chao1 estimator, and Recon v2.1 estimates of unobserved clonotypes. In TCRdb, the immuneACCESS table is reduced to in-frame sequences with V and J assigned. These tables do not hold every clone; where another copy was compared, an unresolved V gene accounts for under half, and the others remain unexplained. V and J calls and clone size are as listed in that table; D and trimming were resolved from the DNA. This sample gives approximately 500,000 clones in total; about three quarters of them show up just once. The ten biggest clones cover around 12% of the sample.

This record comes from a study of shared clonotypes between healthy human individuals (dated by TCRdb to about 2020). In the study overall: The cohort comprised a couple of women and a few men aged 18 to 49 years. To estimate repertoire size and how much clonotypes are shared between individuals, the study performed deep sequencing of blood TCR repertoires from a few healthy adults. Libraries were prepared and TCR repertoires were sequenced by different laboratories using diverse techniques, in order to increase sequencing depth and limit assay-specific biases. Leukapheresis yielded between about 0.85 and 10 billion PBMCs per donor.

The investigation overall reported the following: Sampling was restricted to blood, and TCR repertoires in tissues likely differ from the TCR repertoires found in blood. Based on pairwise subsampling, the degree of clonotype sharing among donors was expected to be affected by sequencing depth. Because the study included a small number of donors, the genetic and exposure-history diversity represented was limited.

The donors were healthy, HIV-negative adults who had no recently reported acute infections or vaccinations. Only Caucasian adults living in Nashville, Tennessee, USA were represented among the donors. In the unsorted samples, tens of millions of PBMCs were counted, and genomic DNA was extracted using the QIAamp DNA Blood Mini kit. After blood collection by leukapheresis, PBMCs were isolated using Ficoll-Histopaque density gradient centrifugation and then cryopreserved in the vapor phase of liquid nitrogen. Input material: PBMCs. This TCR derives from a woman aged 40 to 50 in good health. Some clones in this sample may be carry-over from other donors' samples. The chain links TRBV28 with TRBJ1-5; confidence is insufficient to name the D gene. This receptor carries the CDR3 CASSSYGISNQPQHF. The sequenced DNA is TGTGCCAGCAGTTCGTATGGGATTAGCAATCAGCCCCAGCATTTT.